Following are 15 T cell receptor beta chains from one sample sequenced in a study of T-cell reconstitution after alpha-beta-depleted transplantation in children. Unique molecular identifiers were used to barcode this TCRbeta library. TCRdb itself ran the PCR reads through MiXCR, one entry per CDR3 protein. Here the sample spans 200,000 or so distinct CDR3 sequences, approximately 6.8% being singletons. Source: PBMCs, taken before TCRalphabeta/CD19-depleted stem cell transplant. The receptor source for this set is a girl under three years old with combined immunodeficiency, due to receive a stem cell transplant.

This clonotype was recorded many times. The V and J genes are TRBV9 and TRBJ2-7, with D maybe TRBD2 (6 bases). The V end lost 0 bases, the J end lost 3 bases, and 7 bases lay between the germline ends. The CDR3 covers 13 residues. Germline V gene sequence: CDR1 SGDLS, CDR2 YYNGEE. In nucleotides, the CDR3 is TGTGCCAGCAGCGTAGCGGGGGACTACGAGCAGTACTTC. Its protein product is CASSVAGDYEQYF.

This clonotype was found many times. The chain links TRBV6-1 to TRBJ1-3; no definite D call. The CDR3 spans 14 residues. V shed 4 bases and J shed 3 bases, with 10 bases lying between them. The germline V gene encodes CDR1 MNHNS and CDR2 SASEGT. The CDR3: CASSAPDLGNTIYF. The DNA for the CDR3 is TGTGCCAGCAGTGCGCCGGACCTTGGAAACACCATATATTTT.

This clonotype appeared a few times. The CDR3 coding sequence is TGTGCCAGCAGCTTACGGGTAGTAGCGGGGCCTTCAGATACGCAGTATTTT. Its translation is CASSLRVVAGPSDTQYF. V is TRBV7-2 and J is TRBJ2-3; 8 bases align to TRBD2. Trimming took 2 bases from V and 4 from J; bases not matched to a gene: 11. The length of the CDR3 is 17 residues. Germline V lookup: CDR1 SGHTA, CDR2 FQGNSA.

This clonotype was detected many times. The gene calls are TRBV7-9 and TRBJ2-5; D not resolved. CDR1 SEHNR and CDR2 FQNEAQ come from the germline V gene (reference sequence). The V and J ends lost 5 bases and 5 bases respectively, with 12 bases between them. The CDR3 consists of 13 residues. The DNA for the CDR3 is TGTGCCAGCAGCGCCCCGGGTTGGGAGACCCAGTACTTC. It encodes CASSAPGWETQYF.

This clonotype was seen ten or more times. The genes are TRBV6-5 and TRBJ1-1; maybe TRBD1 (5 bases). The CDR3 extends over 15 amino acids. Germline V lookup: CDR1 MNHEY, CDR2 SVGAGI. V shed 2 bases and J shed 11 bases, with 21 bases lying between them. The CDR3 region has the DNA TGTGCCAGCAGTTACCTCTCGACAGACCCACTCGTCGCTTTCTTT. It encodes CASSYLSTDPLVAFF.

Ten or more counts support this clonotype. J is TRBJ2-7 and V is TRBV4-1; D gene ambiguous. The CDR3 is 14 residues long. Trimming left V 0 bases short and J 2 bases short, with 8 bases between. CDR1 and CDR2 (germline): MGHRA, YSYEKL. The CDR3 bases are TGCGCCAGCAGCCAAGATTCCCGGACCTACGAGCAGTACTTC. It is translated as CASSQDSRTYEQYF.

This clonotype appeared many times. This chain connects TRBV6-5 to TRBJ2-2, with no clear D. This CDR3 region has 13 residues. The V gene's germline CDR1 is MNHEY and CDR2 SVGAGI. The V and J ends lost 3 bases and 2 bases respectively, with 4 bases between them. In DNA form, the CDR3 reads TGTGCCAGCAGTTATGCAAACACCGGGGAGCTGTTTTTT. Translating it yields CASSYANTGELFF.

The chain couples TRBV4-3 to TRBJ2-7, with D unclear. Trimming pared 2 bases from V and 4 bases from J, leaving 15 bases between. CDR1 LGHNA and CDR2 YSLEER come from the germline V gene. This CDR3 is 15 amino acids long. CDR3 region: CASSQQLGFGYEQYF. CDR3 DNA sequence: TGCGCCAGCAGCCAACAGTTAGGATTCGGTTACGAGCAGTACTTC.

This clonotype was seen many times. The chain uses TRBV29-1 and TRBJ2-3, with 14 bases lining up with TRBD2. Germline CDR1 and CDR2: SQVTM and ANQGSEA. With V trimmed by 3 bases and J by 4 bases, 9 bases remained unmatched. The CDR3 spans 17 residues. The CDR3 protein is CSVDPSGLAGASDTQYF. The CDR3 DNA reads TGCAGCGTTGACCCTTCGGGACTAGCGGGGGCCTCAGATACGCAGTATTTT.

The chain carries TRBV6-2 or TRBV6-3 and TRBJ1-1; D perhaps matches TRBD1 (5 bases). Germline CDR1 reads MNHEY; CDR2 reads SVGEGT. Trimming stripped 3 bases from V and 1 base from J, with 15 bases between. The length of the CDR3 is 16 residues. CDR3 coding DNA: TGTGCCAGCAGTTATCATCCGATCCAGGGGAACACTGAAGCTTTCTTT. This codes for CASSYHPIQGNTEAFF.

This clonotype was seen ten or more times. The DNA of the CDR3 is TGCGCCAGCAGCCAAGGGATTAGCTCCTACAATGAGCAGTTCTTC. This gives the protein CASSQGISSYNEQFF. The chain couples TRBV4-3 to TRBJ2-1; D is uncertain. There are 15 residues in the CDR3. Germline V gene data show CDR1 as LGHNA and CDR2 as YSLEER. V was cut by 1 base and J by 0 bases, with 7 bases left in between.

There are many counts of this clonotype. Here the CDR3 DNA reads TGCAGTGCTAGAGCCGAACAAAGCCTACTAGCGGGGGGGCGGTCCAAGCAGTTCTTC. It codes for CSARAEQSLLAGGRSKQFF. V is TRBV20-1 and J is TRBJ2-1, with TRBD2 matching 13 bases. The CDR3 consists of 19 residues. The V gene's germline CDR1 is DFQATT and CDR2 SNEGSKA (reference sequence). J gave up 11 bases and V 1 base, and 20 bases lay outside the gene matches.

This clonotype was detected ten times or more. V is TRBV28 and J is TRBJ1-1; D may be TRBD1 (6 bases). Germline assignment: CDR1 MDHEN and CDR2 SYDVKM. There are 15 residues in the CDR3. Between the trimmed V and J ends, which lost 4 bases and 1 base, there was a span of 13 bases. CDR3: CASSSRQGRNTEAFF. Here the CDR3 DNA reads TGTGCCAGCAGTTCCCGCCAGGGGAGGAACACTGAAGCTTTCTTT. Combining the CDR3 with reference TRBV28 and TRBJ1-1 gives the whole variable domain DVKVTQSSRYLVKRTGEKVFLECVQDMDHENMFWYRQDPGLGLRLIYFSYDVKMKEKGDIPEGYSVSREKKERFSLILESASTNQTSMYLCASSSRQGRNTEAFFGQGTRLTVV.

In the case of this clonotype: This may be a read error, as it is one base from a much larger clone. The gene calls are TRBV29-1 and TRBJ2-7; D uncertain. This CDR3 spans 13 amino acids. Germline assignment: CDR1 SQVTM and CDR2 ANQGSEA. Deletions cut 6 bases from V and 1 base from J, with 13 bases between. Here the CDR3 reads CSVKGPASYEQYF. The CDR3 nucleotides are TGCAGCGTCAAAGGCCCAGCTTCCTACGAGCAGTACTTC.

This clonotype was detected many times. The chain couples TRBV15 to TRBJ2-1, with 9 bases fitting TRBD2. Looked up from germline, CDR1 is LNHNV and CDR2 is YYDKDF (reference sequence). The CDR3 extends over 14 amino acids. V lost 8 bases to trimming and J lost 7 bases; unmatched junction nucleotides: 9. DNA for the CDR3: TGTGCCACCCGAGTGGGAAGCGGGAGGAATGAGCAGTTCTTC. Translated, it gives CATRVGSGRNEQFF. Variable domain in full (rest from reference TRBV15 and TRBJ2-1): DAMVIQNPRYQVTQFGKPVTLSCSQTLNHNVMYWYQQKSSQAPKLLFHYYDKDFNNEADTPDNFQSRRPNTSFCFLDIRSPGLGDTAMYLCATRVGSGRNEQFFGPGTRLTVL.